This T cell receptor (beta chain) was sequenced in a study of CD8+CD57+ T cells in acquired aplastic anemia. The germline CDR1 and CDR2 sequences are SGHNT and YYREEE (reference sequence). Trimming shortened V by 4 bases and J by 4 bases, and 17 bases separated the two germline ends. The CDR3 loop spans 15 amino acids. TCR beta VDJ combinations and CDR3 sequences were profiled from genomic DNA. TCRdb reanalysed the reads using MiXCR and keeps one entry per CDR3 protein. There are around 430,000 distinct CDR3 sequences in the sample; approximately 32% occur only once, and roughly 0.89% lies in the top ten. Patients included in sequencing had previously demonstrated CD8+CD57+ cell expansion by flow cytometry.

What was sequenced was sorted CD4+, CD8+, or CD8+CD57+ T cells (not recorded which) from PBMCs. The source of this sequence is a human donor with aplastic anemia. The gene calls are TRBV5-4 and TRBJ1-1, with D unresolved. The DNA of the CDR3 is TGTGCCAGCAGCCCCCGACCGGGAGAAGGCACTGAAGCTTTCTTT. It encodes CASSPRPGEGTEAFF.